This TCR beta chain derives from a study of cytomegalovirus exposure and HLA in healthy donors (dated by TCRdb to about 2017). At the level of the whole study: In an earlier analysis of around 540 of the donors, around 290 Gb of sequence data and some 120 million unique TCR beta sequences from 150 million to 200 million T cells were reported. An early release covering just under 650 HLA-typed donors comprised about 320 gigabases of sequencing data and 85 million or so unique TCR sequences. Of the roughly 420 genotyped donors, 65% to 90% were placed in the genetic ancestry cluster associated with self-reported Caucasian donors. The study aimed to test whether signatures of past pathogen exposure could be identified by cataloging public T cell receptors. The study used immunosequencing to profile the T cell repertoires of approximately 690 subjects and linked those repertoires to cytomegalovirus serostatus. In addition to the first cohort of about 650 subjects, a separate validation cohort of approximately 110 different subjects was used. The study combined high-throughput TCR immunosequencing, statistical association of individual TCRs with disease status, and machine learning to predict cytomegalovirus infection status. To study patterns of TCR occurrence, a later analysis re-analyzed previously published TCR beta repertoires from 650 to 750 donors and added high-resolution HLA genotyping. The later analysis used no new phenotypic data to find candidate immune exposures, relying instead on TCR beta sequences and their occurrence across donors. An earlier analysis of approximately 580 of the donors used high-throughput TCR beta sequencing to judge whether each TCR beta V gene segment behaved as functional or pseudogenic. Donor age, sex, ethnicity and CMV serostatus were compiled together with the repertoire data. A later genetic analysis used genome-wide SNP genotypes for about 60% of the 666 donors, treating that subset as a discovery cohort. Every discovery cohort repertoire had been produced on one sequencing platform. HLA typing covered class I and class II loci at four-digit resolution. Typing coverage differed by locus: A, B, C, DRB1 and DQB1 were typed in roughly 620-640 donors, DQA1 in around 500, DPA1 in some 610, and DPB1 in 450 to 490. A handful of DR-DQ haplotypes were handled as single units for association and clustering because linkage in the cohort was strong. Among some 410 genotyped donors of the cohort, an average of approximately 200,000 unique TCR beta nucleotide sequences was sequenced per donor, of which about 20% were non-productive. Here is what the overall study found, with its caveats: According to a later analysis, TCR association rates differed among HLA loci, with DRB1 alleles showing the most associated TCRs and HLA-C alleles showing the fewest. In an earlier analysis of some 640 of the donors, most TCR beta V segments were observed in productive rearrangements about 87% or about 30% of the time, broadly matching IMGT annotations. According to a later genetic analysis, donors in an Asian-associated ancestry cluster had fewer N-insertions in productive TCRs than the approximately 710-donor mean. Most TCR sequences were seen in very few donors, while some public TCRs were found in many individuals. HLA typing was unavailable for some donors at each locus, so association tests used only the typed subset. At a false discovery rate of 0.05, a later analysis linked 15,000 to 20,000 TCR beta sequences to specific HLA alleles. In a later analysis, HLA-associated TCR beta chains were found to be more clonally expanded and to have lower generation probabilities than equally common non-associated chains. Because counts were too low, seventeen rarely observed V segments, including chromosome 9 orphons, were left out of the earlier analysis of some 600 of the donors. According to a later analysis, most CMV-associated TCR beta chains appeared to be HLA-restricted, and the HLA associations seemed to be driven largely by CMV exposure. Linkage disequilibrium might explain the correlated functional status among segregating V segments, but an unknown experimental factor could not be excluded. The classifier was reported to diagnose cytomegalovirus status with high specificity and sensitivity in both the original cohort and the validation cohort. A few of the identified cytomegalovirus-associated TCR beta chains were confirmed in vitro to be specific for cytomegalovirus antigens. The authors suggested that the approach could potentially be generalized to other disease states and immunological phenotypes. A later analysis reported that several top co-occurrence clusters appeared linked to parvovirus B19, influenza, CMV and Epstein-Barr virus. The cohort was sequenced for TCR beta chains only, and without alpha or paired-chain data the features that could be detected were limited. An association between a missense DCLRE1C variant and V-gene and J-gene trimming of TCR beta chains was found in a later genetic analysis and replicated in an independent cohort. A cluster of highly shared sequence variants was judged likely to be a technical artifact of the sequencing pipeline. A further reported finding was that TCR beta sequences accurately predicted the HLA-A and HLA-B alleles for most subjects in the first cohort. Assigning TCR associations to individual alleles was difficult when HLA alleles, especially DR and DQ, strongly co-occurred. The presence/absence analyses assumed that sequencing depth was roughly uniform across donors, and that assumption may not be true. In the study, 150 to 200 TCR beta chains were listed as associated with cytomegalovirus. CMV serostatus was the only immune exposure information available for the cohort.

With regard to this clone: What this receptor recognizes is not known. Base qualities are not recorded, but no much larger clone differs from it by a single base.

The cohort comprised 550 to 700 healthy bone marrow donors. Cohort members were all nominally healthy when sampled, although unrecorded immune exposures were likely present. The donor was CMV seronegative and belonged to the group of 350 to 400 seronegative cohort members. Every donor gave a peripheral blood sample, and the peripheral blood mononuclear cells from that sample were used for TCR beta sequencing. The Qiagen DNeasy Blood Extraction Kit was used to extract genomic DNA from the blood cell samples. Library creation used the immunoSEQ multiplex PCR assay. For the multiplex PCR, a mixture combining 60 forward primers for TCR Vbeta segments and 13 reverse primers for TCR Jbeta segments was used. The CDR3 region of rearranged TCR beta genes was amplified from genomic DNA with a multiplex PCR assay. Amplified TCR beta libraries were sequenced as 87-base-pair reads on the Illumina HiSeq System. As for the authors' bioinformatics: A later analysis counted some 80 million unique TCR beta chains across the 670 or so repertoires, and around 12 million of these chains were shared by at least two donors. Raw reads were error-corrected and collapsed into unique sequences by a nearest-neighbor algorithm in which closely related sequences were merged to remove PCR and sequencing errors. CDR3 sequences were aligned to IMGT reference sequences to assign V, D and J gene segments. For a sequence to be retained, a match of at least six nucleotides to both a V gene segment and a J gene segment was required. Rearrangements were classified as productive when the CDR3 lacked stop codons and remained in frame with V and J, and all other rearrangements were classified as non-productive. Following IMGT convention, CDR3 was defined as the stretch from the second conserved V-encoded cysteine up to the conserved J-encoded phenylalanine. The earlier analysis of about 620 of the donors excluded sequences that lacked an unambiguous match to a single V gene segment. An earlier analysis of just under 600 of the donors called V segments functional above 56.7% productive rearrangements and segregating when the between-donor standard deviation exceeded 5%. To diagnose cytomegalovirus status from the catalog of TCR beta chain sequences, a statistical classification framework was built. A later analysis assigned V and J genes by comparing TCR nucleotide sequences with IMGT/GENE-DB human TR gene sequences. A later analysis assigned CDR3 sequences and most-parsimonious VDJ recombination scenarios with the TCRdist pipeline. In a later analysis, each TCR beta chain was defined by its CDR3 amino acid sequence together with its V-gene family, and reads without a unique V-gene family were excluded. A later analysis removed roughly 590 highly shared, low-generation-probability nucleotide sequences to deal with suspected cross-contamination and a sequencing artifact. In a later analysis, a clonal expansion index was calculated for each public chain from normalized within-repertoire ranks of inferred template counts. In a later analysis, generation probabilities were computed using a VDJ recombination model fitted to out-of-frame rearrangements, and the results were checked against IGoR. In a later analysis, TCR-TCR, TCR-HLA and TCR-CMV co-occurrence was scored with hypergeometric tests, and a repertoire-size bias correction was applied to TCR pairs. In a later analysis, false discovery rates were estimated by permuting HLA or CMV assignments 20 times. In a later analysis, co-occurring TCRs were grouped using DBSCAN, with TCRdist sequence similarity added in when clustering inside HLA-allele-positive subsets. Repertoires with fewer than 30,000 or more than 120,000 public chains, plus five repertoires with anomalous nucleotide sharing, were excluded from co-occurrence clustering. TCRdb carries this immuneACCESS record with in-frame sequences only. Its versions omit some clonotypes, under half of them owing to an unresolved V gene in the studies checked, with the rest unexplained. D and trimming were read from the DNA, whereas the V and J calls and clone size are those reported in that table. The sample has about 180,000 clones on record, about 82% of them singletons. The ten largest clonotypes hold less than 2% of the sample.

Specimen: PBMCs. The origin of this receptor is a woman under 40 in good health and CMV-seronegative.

The DNA reads TGTGCCAGCACCACGGGGACAGGGATGGCCTATGGCTACACCTTC. Its translation reads: CASTTGTGMAYGYTF. The chain is encoded by TRBV6-6 joined to TRBJ1-2, with 9 central nucleotides matching TRBD1. The CDR3 covers 15 residues, taking in both the cysteine and the phenylalanine. Only CDR3 DNA is held: 45 bases, read in frame from base 1. For CDR1 and CDR2, the germline V gene (reference sequence) lists MNHNY and SVGAGI. V ends up 7 bases short and J 4 bases short, with an unmatched junction base count of 10.